This passage covers 19 T cell receptor beta chains from one sample sequenced in a study of a mutant IDH1 vaccine in newly diagnosed glioma. These receptors have no known antigen. Time point of the sample: week 47, end of study. Every single dose of the vaccine, 300 ug of mutant IDH1 20-mer peptide, came with topical imiquimod. Libraries were prepared by immunoSEQ multiplex PCR; TCRdb keeps only in-frame clonotypes and omits some of them. The table includes about 50,000 clones, 84% detected once. This specimen was PBMCs, taken from a glioma patient whose treatment included an IDH1 peptide vaccine. The receptor source for this set is a woman in her 30s with glioma. Some clones in this sample may be carry-over from other donors' samples.

This clone was found once. The genes are TRBV27 and TRBJ1-4; 7 nucleotides line up with TRBD1. Germline CDR1 and CDR2: MNHEY and SMNVEV (reference sequence). The CDR3 has 13 amino acids. J gave up 7 bases and V 2 bases, and 1 base lay outside the gene matches. CDR3 bases: TGTGCCAGCAGTTTACAGGGGGTTGAAAAACTGTTTTTT. Protein product: CASSLQGVEKLFF.

The gene calls are TRBV5-4 and TRBJ2-1, with a possible D match to TRBD2 (6 bases). Germline values: CDR1 SGHNT, CDR2 YYREEE (reference sequence). This CDR3 is 14 amino acids long. The V gene lost 0 bases and the J gene lost 8 bases, with 12 bases spanning the gap. This CDR3 reads CASSLAPRGYEQFF. DNA for the CDR3: TGTGCCAGCAGCTTGGCCCCACGGGGGTATGAGCAGTTCTTC.

The V call is TRBV27, the J call TRBJ2-5; D is uncertain. Per germline, CDR1 MNHEY and CDR2 SMNVEV (reference sequence). V shed 3 bases and J shed 4 bases, with 3 bases lying between them. The CDR3 spans 11 residues. CDR3 nucleotide sequence: TGTGCCAGCAGTTTCCGAGAGACCCAGTACTTC. Encoded protein: CASSFRETQYF.

The rearrangement links TRBV2 to TRBJ2-7; possible D gene TRBD1, 5 bases. CDR1 and CDR2 (germline): SNHLY, FYNNEI. Between the trimmed V and J ends, which lost 5 bases and 1 base, there was a span of 12 bases. The CDR3 has 14 residues. The CDR3 nucleotides read TGTGCCAGCAGTCTTACAGGCTCTTCCTACGAGCAGTACTTC. Protein product: CASSLTGSSYEQYF.

V is TRBV6-5 and J is TRBJ1-1, with 7 bases aligning to TRBD1. The CDR3 sequence is 12 residues long. J lost 6 bases, V lost 5 bases, and 3 bases had no gene match. Germline V gene lookup returns CDR1 MNHEY and CDR2 SVGAGI. Here the CDR3 reads CASSTDRAEAFF. CDR3 in DNA: TGTGCCAGCAGTACCGACAGGGCTGAAGCTTTCTTT.

This chain joins TRBV5-4 and TRBJ1-4; possibly TRBD1 for D (6 bases). The CDR3 runs 14 residues. Trimming took off 2 bases at V and 5 bases at J, with 10 bases between the two ends. Germline loops: CDR1 SGHNT, CDR2 YYREEE (reference sequence). The CDR3 bases are TGTGCCAGCAGCTTCATGGGGGCGAATGAAAAACTGTTTTTT. Its protein product is CASSFMGANEKLFF.

This chain connects TRBV6-5 to TRBJ2-3; D call uncertain. CDR1 MNHEY and CDR2 SVGAGI come from the germline V gene. This CDR3 has 16 residues. V lost 1 base and J lost 2, with 13 bases in between. The CDR3 bases are TGTGCCAGCAGTTACTTTGGCGGTCGGATCACAGATACGCAGTATTTT. It specifies CASSYFGGRITDTQYF.

The rearrangement uses TRBV5-1 and TRBJ2-5, with D perhaps assigned TRBD1 or TRBD2 (5 bases each). With 3 bases removed from V and 2 bases from J, the gap between germline ends came to 14 bases. Germline V gives CDR1 SGHRS, CDR2 YFSETQ. CDR3 length: 15 amino acids. CDR3 protein: CASSSLAGQQETQYF. The CDR3 coding sequence is TGCGCCAGCAGCTCCCTAGCAGGGCAGCAAGAGACCCAGTACTTC. Based on the CDR3 plus reference TRBV5-1 and TRBJ2-5, the full variable domain is KAGVTQTPRYLIKTRGQQVTLSCSPISGHRSVSWYQQTPGQGLQFLFEYFSETQRNKGNFPGRFSGRQFSNSRSEMNVSTLELGDSALYLCASSSLAGQQETQYFGPGTRLLVL.

The DNA of the CDR3 is TGTGCCAGCAGCGTAGCAACAGGTAGAGGGACCCAGTACTTC. Protein: CASSVATGRGTQYF. The rearrangement links TRBV9 to TRBJ2-5, with a possible D match to TRBD1 (5 bases). Trimming pared 0 bases from V and 7 bases from J, leaving 13 bases between. The CDR3 length is 14 residues. Germline V CDR1 and CDR2: SGDLS, YYNGEE. The whole variable domain, filled in from reference TRBV9 and TRBJ2-5, reads DSGVTQTPKHLITATGQRVTLRCSPRSGDLSVYWYQQSLDQGLQFLIQYYNGEERAKGNILERFSAQQFPDLHSELNLSSLELGDSALYFCASSVATGRGTQYFGPGTRLLVL.

The rearrangement links TRBV5-4 to TRBJ2-1; 12 bases align to TRBD2. Trimming cost V 4 bases and J 7 bases; bases outside gene matches: 6. CDR1 is SGHNT and CDR2 is YYREEE in the germline V gene (reference sequence). The CDR3 runs to 15 residues. CDR3 protein: CASSPWLAGGNEQFF. The CDR3 DNA sequence: TGTGCCAGCAGCCCGTGGCTAGCGGGAGGGAATGAGCAGTTCTTC. The variable domain in full, with the rest retrieved from reference TRBV5-4 and TRBJ2-1, is ETGVTQSPTHLIKTRGQQVTLRCSSQSGHNTVSWYQQALGQGPQFIFQYYREEENGRGNFPPRFSGLQFPNYSSELNVNALELDDSALYLCASSPWLAGGNEQFFGPGTRLTVL.

V and J are TRBV7-8 and TRBJ1-3, with D possibly TRBD1 on 5 matching bases. Germline lookup yields CDR1 SGHVS and CDR2 FQNEAQ. Trimming shortened V by 2 bases and J by 0 bases, and 17 bases separated the two germline ends. This CDR3 is 18 amino acids long. CDR3 sequence (DNA): TGTGCCAGCAGCTTAATCACGGCCAGGGTCTTCTCTGGAAACACCATATATTTT. It codes for CASSLITARVFSGNTIYF.

This sequence joins TRBV5-1 and TRBJ2-4, with D hard to call. CDR1 and CDR2 (germline): SGHRS, YFSETQ. The CDR3 is 16 amino acids. Trimming shortened V by 3 bases and J by 0 bases, and 13 bases separated the two germline ends. This chain's CDR3 is CASSSKSLVAKNIQYF. CDR3 nucleotides: TGCGCCAGCAGCTCGAAATCCCTGGTAGCCAAAAACATTCAGTACTTC. Together with reference TRBV5-1 and TRBJ2-4, the CDR3 gives the full variable domain: KAGVTQTPRYLIKTRGQQVTLSCSPISGHRSVSWYQQTPGQGLQFLFEYFSETQRNKGNFPGRFSGRQFSNSRSEMNVSTLELGDSALYLCASSSKSLVAKNIQYFGAGTRLSVL.

The chain carries TRBV11-2 and TRBJ2-7, with a possible D match to TRBD1 (6 bases). V dropped 5 bases and J dropped 3 bases, with 20 bases sitting between them. From germline, CDR1 is SGHAT and CDR2 FQNNGV. The CDR3 has 16 residues. CDR3 amino acids: CASSQDSGEASYEQYF. The DNA for the CDR3 is TGTGCCAGCAGCCAAGACTCAGGGGAAGCGAGCTACGAGCAGTACTTC.

The chain carries TRBV6-5 and TRBJ2-3; no clear D gene. This CDR3 is built from 14 residues. V was shortened by 6 bases and J by 3 bases, with 13 bases between the two germline ends. Germline V gene sequence: CDR1 MNHEY, CDR2 SVGAGI. CDR3 nucleotides: TGTGCCAGCAGCCCCGACGCGTTGACAGATACGCAGTATTTT. This sequence encodes CASSPDALTDTQYF.

V and J are TRBV12-5 and TRBJ2-7; D not resolved. The V and J ends lost 5 bases and 0 bases respectively, with 17 bases between them. This CDR3 contains 16 residues. Germline lookup yields CDR1 LGHNT and CDR2 FRNRAP. This CDR3 is CASGPPAKESSYEQYF. The CDR3 DNA sequence: TGTGCTAGTGGTCCGCCGGCGAAGGAGAGCTCCTACGAGCAGTACTTC. Together with reference TRBV12-5 and TRBJ2-7, the CDR3 gives the full variable domain: DARVTQTPRHKVTEMGQEVTMRCQPILGHNTVFWYRQTMMQGLELLAYFRNRAPLDDSGMPKDRFSAEMPDATLATLKIQPSEPRDSAVYFCASGPPAKESSYEQYFGPGTRLTVT.

The rearrangement joins TRBV5-4 to TRBJ1-2; 9 bases match TRBD1. This CDR3 is built from 16 residues. The V segment lost 4 bases and the J segment 0 bases; nucleotides outside the gene matches: 7. CDR1 is SGHNT and CDR2 is YYREEE in the germline V gene (reference sequence). DNA of the CDR3: TGTGCCAGCAGCCTGGACAGGGGCCCGACTAACTATGGCTACACCTTC. Protein: CASSLDRGPTNYGYTF.

For this clone: One end of the junction fails to match germline, which may point to a read error. This sequence joins TRBV6-6 and TRBJ1-2, with a possible D match to TRBD1 (5 bases). The CDR3 covers 11 residues. Per the germline V gene, CDR1 is MNHNY and CDR2 is SVGAGI (reference sequence). CDR3 bases: TGTGCCAGCACTAACGGGGGGGGATCCGCGTTC. Translating gives CASTNGGGSAF.

This chain uses TRBV10-2 with TRBJ1-5, with D tentatively TRBD1 (6 bases). The CDR3 has 13 residues. Germline loops: CDR1 WSHSY, CDR2 SAAADI. Deletions cut 7 bases from V and 4 bases from J, with 11 bases between. The CDR3 DNA follows: TGCGCCAGCACTGGAGGGGGAAATCAGCCCCAGCATTTT. Residues: CASTGGGNQPQHF.

The chain links TRBV4-1 to TRBJ2-5; either TRBD1 or TRBD2 may supply D (5 bases each). The CDR3 is 15 amino acids. The germline CDR1 and CDR2 sequences are MGHRA and YSYEKL. The V end lost 0 bases, the J end lost 2 bases, and 10 bases lay between the germline ends. The CDR3 coding sequence is TGCGCCAGCAGCCAAGAAGAGGGGTTACAAGAGACCCAGTACTTC. Amino acid sequence: CASSQEEGLQETQYF.